These T cell receptor beta chains were read from a single sample in a study of PD-1 blockade in classical Hodgkin lymphoma. Method: immunoSEQ multiplex PCR; TCRdb's copy keeps in-frame clones and lacks some. This table holds fewer than 25,000 clones, 70% to 85% found once. The material sequenced was peripheral blood mononuclear cells (PBMCs), taken before the second cycle of nivolumab. The receptors stem from a human donor with classical Hodgkin lymphoma. The CDR3 runs from the conserved cysteine through the conserved F or W. D genes are given only for firm matches. Expanded clones are given a class, and other clones once, few, many or no size at all.

>TRBV5-6|NA|TRBJ2-7|NA
TGTGCCAGCAGCGAAACCGTCTACGAGCAGTACTTC
CASSETVYEQYF
>TRBV4-1|NA|TRBJ1-1|NA
TGCGCCAGCAGCCAAGGGGGAGTCAAGGGAGCCAACACTGAAGCTTTCTTT
CASSQGGVKGANTEAFF
>TRBV19|few|TRBJ1-1|TRBD1
TGTGCCAGTAACGCCCTGACAGGGGCGAACACTGAAGCTTTCTTT
CASNALTGANTEAFF
>TRBV30|NA|TRBJ1-2|TRBD1
TGTGCCTGGAGTGGCCGGTGGGGGACAGGGTGGAAAAACTATGGCTACACCTTC
CAWSGRWGTGWKNYGYTF
>TRBV7-3|NA|TRBJ2-1|TRBD1
TGTGCCAGCAGCTTAACAGGAGGACAGGGTGGAAATGAGCAGTTCTTC
CASSLTGGQGGNEQFF
>TRBV30|NA|TRBJ1-1|TRBD1
TGTGCCTGGAGTGTGAACAGGGGAAGGGGGCCCCCTGAAGCTTTCTTT
CAWSVNRGRGPPEAFF
>TRBV5-1|NA|TRBJ2-5|NA
TGCGCCAGCAGTCCGGTTGGGGGAGAGACCCAGTACTTC
CASSPVGGETQYF
>TRBV5-1|NA|TRBJ1-2|NA
TGCGCCAGCAGCTTGGAGGGGGGCAGAGACTATGGCTACACCTTC
CASSLEGGRDYGYTF
>TRBV7-2|NA|TRBJ2-2|TRBD2
TGTGCCAGCAGACGACTAGCGGTAAACACCGGGGAGCTGTTTTTT
CASRRLAVNTGELFF
>TRBV14|NA|TRBJ2-7|NA
TGTGCCAGCAGCCAAGCCCCGTACGAGCAGTACTTC
CASSQAPYEQYF
>TRBV19|few|TRBJ2-7|NA
TGTGCCAGTAGTATAGGGCTCGGGACAAACTACGAGCAGTACTTC
CASSIGLGTNYEQYF
>TRBV7-2|NA|TRBJ2-7|NA
TGTGCCAGCAGCTTAGAGTACGAGCAGTACTTC
CASSLEYEQYF
>TRBV28|NA|TRBJ1-2|NA
TGTGCCAGCAGTTTTAGAGGGCCAGACCCCTATGGCTACACCTTC
CASSFRGPDPYGYTF
>TRBV6-6|medium-sized|TRBJ2-7|NA
TGTGCCAGCAGTCCAGCGCCTGACAGGAGCGAGCAGTACTTC
CASSPAPDRSEQYF
>TRBV6-1|few|TRBJ1-1|NA
TGTGCCAGCAGACCGGGACCGAGTATGAACACTGAAGCTTTCTTT
CASRPGPSMNTEAFF
>TRBV11-2|NA|TRBJ1-4|TRBD1
TGTGCCAGCAGCTCTACAACAGGGGATTTTGAAAAACTGTTTTTT
CASSSTTGDFEKLFF
>TRBV14|few|TRBJ2-1|NA
TGTGCCAGCAGCCAGTTCCGGTCAAGCTCCTACAATGAGCAGTTCTTC
CASSQFRSSSYNEQFF
>TRBV7-8|NA|TRBJ1-1|NA
TGTGCCAGCAGCTTAGATCCCCCGAACACTGAAGCTTTCTTT
CASSLDPPNTEAFF
>TRBV6-5|NA|TRBJ2-7|NA
TGTGCCAGCAGTCGGACACAGTTAAGCTCCTACGAGCAGTACTTC
CASSRTQLSSYEQYF
>TRBV6-5|NA|TRBJ1-4|NA
TGTGCCAGCAGTTACTCGGGGTCTAATGAAAAACTGTTTTTT
CASSYSGSNEKLFF
>TRBV4-1|NA|TRBJ2-3|TRBD2
TGCGCCAGCAGCCAAGGTAGCGGGGGTGGCACAGATACGCAGTATTTT
CASSQGSGGGTDTQYF
>TRBV19|NA|TRBJ2-7|NA
TGTGCCAGTAGTATAGCCGAGGGCTACGAGCAGTACTTC
CASSIAEGYEQYF
>TRBV11-3|NA|TRBJ2-1|NA
TGTGCCAGCAGCGGGGTCATAAGGGGGGCGTACAATGAGCAGTTCTTC
CASSGVIRGAYNEQFF
>TRBV5-1|NA|TRBJ2-7|NA
TGCGCCAGCAGCCGCCAGTTGGTTGGGAGCCACGAGCAGTACTTC
CASSRQLVGSHEQYF
>TRBV27|NA|TRBJ2-5|TRBD1
TGTGCCAGCAGTTCGACAGGGTATCAAGAGACCCAGTACTTC
CASSSTGYQETQYF
>TRBV19|NA|TRBJ2-3|NA
TGTGCCAGTAGTATGGGGCTAGCCGCAGATACGCAGTATTTT
CASSMGLAADTQYF
>TRBV5-5|once|TRBJ1-2|NA
TGTGCCAGCAGCTTGGCCGTCGGGCGGCGGGCTGGCTACACCTTC
CASSLAVGRRAGYTF
>TRBV5-6|once|TRBJ2-3|NA
TGTGCCAGCAGCTTGACGGGGGTTGCAGATACGCAGTATTTT
CASSLTGVADTQYF
>TRBV5-1|few|TRBJ2-7|NA
TGCGCCAGCAGCTTGGACGGAGCCTACGAGCAGTACTTC
CASSLDGAYEQYF
>TRBV5-1|few|TRBJ2-1|TRBD1
TGCGCCAGCAGCTTGATCAGGGGGTGGAATGAGCAGTTCTTC
CASSLIRGWNEQFF
>TRBV7-2|few|TRBJ1-1|TRBD1
TGTGCCAGCAACCGCTTACAGGGGAGGACTGAAGCTTTCTTT
CASNRLQGRTEAFF
>TRBV19|NA|TRBJ2-1|NA
TGTGCCAGTAGTTCGCCCCTTGGACGCGTAAATGAGCAGTTCTTC
CASSSPLGRVNEQFF
>TRBV7-2|NA|TRBJ2-1|NA
TGTGCCAGTCTTAGTAACCCGCGGACTGAGCAGTTCTTC
CASLSNPRTEQFF
>TRBV5-4|NA|TRBJ2-2|NA
TGTGCCAGCAGCTGGGGACCCTCGAACACCGGGGAGCTGTTTTTT
CASSWGPSNTGELFF
>TRBV6-1|NA|TRBJ2-7|NA
TGTGCCAGCAATTTGTACAGGCCCGGCGAGCAGTACTTC
CASNLYRPGEQYF
>TRBV14|NA|TRBJ2-1|NA
TGTGCCAGCAGCCAAGACCTCCCTCGATCCTACAATGAGCAGTTCTTC
CASSQDLPRSYNEQFF
>TRBV7-2|NA|TRBJ1-1|NA
TGTGCCAGCAGCATCAGGGTATTGGCCACTGAAGCTTTCTTT
CASSIRVLATEAFF
>TRBV11-3|NA|TRBJ1-1|NA
TGTGCCAGCAGCTTAGTTCGTAGCGTGAACACTGAAGCTTTCTTT
CASSLVRSVNTEAFF
>TRBV10-3|NA|TRBJ1-6|TRBD1
TGTGCCATCAGTGAGTTTACGACAGGGGGTAATTCACCCCTCCACTTT
CAISEFTTGGNSPLHF
>TRBV9|NA|TRBJ1-4|NA
TGTGCCAGCAGCTCCCGAGCAGAAACAACTAATGAAAAACTGTTTTTT
CASSSRAETTNEKLFF
>TRBV9|NA|TRBJ2-1|NA
TGTGCCAGCAGCGTAGCTGAGGGAACCTACAATGAGCAGTTCTTC
CASSVAEGTYNEQFF
>TRBV7-9|NA|TRBJ2-1|NA
TGTGCCAGCAGCTTAATCCAGGACCATAGTGGTGAGCAGTTCTTC
CASSLIQDHSGEQFF